This TCR beta chain was recorded in a study of blood T cell repertoires in COVID-19. Study as a whole: The United States, Italy and Spain supplied acute and convalescent COVID-19 samples.

Trimming cost V 4 bases and J 4 bases; bases outside gene matches: 7. In germline, CDR1 is MGHRA, CDR2 YSYEKL. The CDR3 runs 15 residues. The repertoire was sequenced with immunoSEQ multiplex PCR; TCRdb's copy has only in-frame clones and lacks some. Among around 210,000 clones listed, 65% to 90% were seen once. The TCR comes from a man aged 45-65 years with COVID-19, enrolled during active disease. The specimen was peripheral blood. The chain uses TRBV4-1 and TRBJ1-5, with 7 nucleotides matching TRBD1. CDR3 coding DNA: TGCGCCAGCAGCCCGTCGGGACAGAGTAATCAGCCCCAGCATTTT. It is translated as CASSPSGQSNQPQHF.